Listed below are T cell receptor beta chains from one sample, sequenced in a study of cytomegalovirus exposure and HLA in healthy donors. The assay was immunoSEQ multiplex PCR, and TCRdb's table has in-frame clones only and misses some. The sample contains more than 65,000 clones, roughly 78% of which appear only once. The sample was PBMCs. These TCRs come from a man between 18 and 29 years old in good health and CMV-seronegative. CDR3s include the opening cysteine and the closing phenylalanine or tryptophan. The order of the fields is CDR3 length, V gene, D gene, J gene, clone size, CDR3 DNA, CDR3 protein. D genes are given only for firm matches. The size of a clone is reported for some rows only, either as once, few or many, or as a class for expanded clones.

14	TRBV11-2	TRBD2	TRBJ2-7	NA	TGTGCCAGCAGCTTTCGACTAGCCACCTACGAGCAGTACTTC	CASSFRLATYEQYF
13	TRBV6-5	NA	TRBJ1-2	NA	TGTGCCATCCTCCGGGCGGGGGACTATGGCTACACCTTC	CAILRAGDYGYTF
15	TRBV27	TRBD2	TRBJ2-7	once	TGTGCCAGCAGTTTATTAGCGGGAGCCTTTTACGAGCAGTACTTC	CASSLLAGAFYEQYF
12	TRBV6-1	NA	TRBJ1-1	NA	TGTGCCCTAGATAATTCGAACACTGAAGCTTTCTTT	CALDNSNTEAFF
12	TRBV2	NA	TRBJ1-5	NA	TGTGCCAGCAGGCGGCGGGGGGACGCGCAGCATTTT	CASRRRGDAQHF
13	TRBV28	TRBD1	TRBJ1-2	NA	TGTGCCAGCAGCCTACAGGGGAACTATGGCTACACCTTC	CASSLQGNYGYTF
14	TRBV5-8	NA	TRBJ1-2	NA	TGTGCCAGCAGCTTCACGGGGGAGAACTATGGCTACACCTTC	CASSFTGENYGYTF
16	TRBV10-3	NA	TRBJ1-1	NA	TGTGCCATCAGTGGACCCGCGGGACGCCAGAACACTGAAGCTTTCTTT	CAISGPAGRQNTEAFF
18	TRBV5-6	TRBD1	TRBJ1-1	NA	TGTGCCAGCAGCTCCATGACAGGGCGGTTTAATAGGGACACTGAAGCTTTCTTT	CASSSMTGRFNRDTEAFF
14	TRBV5-4	NA	TRBJ1-1	NA	TGTGCCAGCAGCCTGGGGGCAGGGAACACTGAAGCTTTCTTT	CASSLGAGNTEAFF
14	TRBV2	NA	TRBJ1-1	NA	TGTGCCAGCAGTGAAGGACGGAGGAACACTGAAGCTTTCTTT	CASSEGRRNTEAFF
16	TRBV28	NA	TRBJ2-1	once	TGTGCCAGCAGCTCGCATTGGGGCGCCTCCTACAATGAGCAGTTCTTC	CASSSHWGASYNEQFF
15	TRBV19	NA	TRBJ2-1	NA	TGTGCCAGTAGTGCGGACGGGACATACTACAATGAGCAGTTCTTC	CASSADGTYYNEQFF
14	TRBV18	NA	TRBJ2-2	few	TGTGCCAGCTCACCAGACAGGAACACCGGGGAGCTGTTTTTT	CASSPDRNTGELFF
11	TRBV6-5	NA	TRBJ2-7	NA	TGTGCCAGCAGGGGGGGCTACGAGCAGTACTTC	CASRGGYEQYF
14	TRBV6-6	TRBD1	TRBJ1-5	once	TGTGCCAGCAGTCTGACAGGGGGGAATCAGCCCCAGCATTTT	CASSLTGGNQPQHF
15	TRBV5-1	NA	TRBJ2-3	NA	TGCGCCAGCAGCTTAAGCGGGACATACACAGATACGCAGTATTTT	CASSLSGTYTDTQYF
14	TRBV11-1	NA	TRBJ2-5	NA	NA	CASSFGNGEETQYF
15	TRBV7-7	TRBD1	TRBJ2-7	NA	TGTGCTAGCAGCTCGGCCAGTCAGGGGGCGGGCGAGCAGTACTTC	CASSSASQGAGEQYF
13	TRBV6-8	TRBD1	TRBJ1-2	NA	TGTGCCAGCAGTCAGACAGGGGTGGATGGCTACACCTTC	CASSQTGVDGYTF
15	TRBV10-1	NA	TRBJ2-3	NA	TGCGCCAGCAGTGATGGGGGCCGGGCCCCAGATACGCAGTATTTT	CASSDGGRAPDTQYF
17	TRBV28	NA	TRBJ1-5	NA	TGTGCCAGCAGTTCCTCCTTGCGGGGGGCGAATAATCAGCCCCAGCATTTT	CASSSSLRGANNQPQHF
17	TRBV5-1	NA	TRBJ2-2	few	TGCGCCAGCAGCTTGAGTTACGGGGGGCAAGACACCGGGGAGCTGTTTTTT	CASSLSYGGQDTGELFF
15	TRBV11-2	NA	TRBJ1-3	NA	TGTGCCAGCAGCTTGGCGGGGGGCTCTGGAAACACCATATATTTT	CASSLAGGSGNTIYF
11	TRBV7-9	NA	TRBJ1-1	NA	TGTTCCAGCAGCTCAGGCCCTGAAGCTTTCTTT	CSSSSGPEAFF
17	TRBV4-1	NA	TRBJ1-3	NA	TGCGCCAGCAGCCAAGCTGACAGAAGGTTCTCTGGAAACACCATATATTTT	CASSQADRRFSGNTIYF
15	TRBV7-9	TRBD1	TRBJ2-7	NA	TGTGCCAGCAGCTGGGGACAGACCCCTTCCTACGAGCAGTACTTC	CASSWGQTPSYEQYF
13	TRBV15	NA	TRBJ1-1	NA	TGTGCCACCAGCCGTGGCACGTACACTGAAGCTTTCTTT	CATSRGTYTEAFF
17	TRBV30	NA	TRBJ1-5	NA	TGTGCCTGGAGTTCCCAACTGACAGCAAATAGCAATCAGCCCCAGCATTTT	CAWSSQLTANSNQPQHF
15	TRBV6-1	TRBD1	TRBJ2-1	NA	TGTGCCAGCAGTGCCGATGACTTCAGGGGGCCGGAGCAGTTCTTC	CASSADDFRGPEQFF
14	TRBV15	NA	TRBJ1-4	NA	TGTGCCACCAGCAGGATAGGGGGTAATGAAAAACTGTTTTTT	CATSRIGGNEKLFF
17	TRBV19	NA	TRBJ2-1	NA	TGTGCCAGTAGTATAGAGACAGGTACCTACCTCTACAATGAGCAGTTCTTC	CASSIETGTYLYNEQFF
13	TRBV2	TRBD1	TRBJ2-1	NA	TGTGCCAGCAGGGGACAGGGAATAGGTGAGCAGTTCTTC	CASRGQGIGEQFF
17	TRBV4-1	TRBD2	TRBJ2-1	NA	TGCGCCAGCAGCCAAGATGAGGTCCTAGCGGACTACAATGAGCAGTTCTTC	CASSQDEVLADYNEQFF
14	TRBV28	NA	TRBJ1-1	NA	TGTGCCAGCAGTCCAGGGACCTGGAGGGAAGGGGCTTTCTTT	CASSPGTWREGAFF
17	TRBV7-9	TRBD1	TRBJ1-2	NA	TGTGCCAGCAGCTTTTCCGGGACAGGGGGTTATGGCTATGGCTACACCTTC	CASSFSGTGGYGYGYTF
14	TRBV2	TRBD2	TRBJ2-1	NA	TGTGCCAGCAGGAGGACTAGCGGGAGCGATGAGCAGTTCTTC	CASRRTSGSDEQFF
14	TRBV19	NA	TRBJ1-3	NA	TGTGCCAGTAGTCATCAGGGCTCTGGAAACACCATATATTTT	CASSHQGSGNTIYF
13	TRBV30	NA	TRBJ1-1	once	TGTGCCTGGAGTGTATCCAGGTGGACTGAAGCTTTCTTT	CAWSVSRWTEAFF
15	TRBV28	NA	TRBJ2-2	NA	TGTGCCAGCAGTAAATTACAGGGTCACACCGGGGAGCTGTTTTTT	CASSKLQGHTGELFF
15	TRBV5-1	TRBD2	TRBJ2-3	NA	TGCGCCAGCAGGCGAGCACTAGCGGACACAGATACGCAGTATTTT	CASRRALADTDTQYF
14	TRBV7-9	NA	TRBJ2-6	NA	TGTTCCAGCAGCTCTAGCTCTGGGGCCAACGTCCTGACTTTC	CSSSSSSGANVLTF